This T cell receptor (beta chain) was retrieved from a study of CD8+ T cells in alopecia areata. Study-level results: Sequencing of scalp tissue also captures the resident alphabeta T cells of normal skin. Normal scalp had lower clonality than lesional scalp, with alopecia totalis/universalis lesions showing this most strongly. In patients, TCRs were shared less clearly than in mice, and HLA may possibly be involved.

Cell sorting on a FACSAria was used to separate CD4+ and CD8+ T cells from the PBMCs. Extraction of RNA preceded its reverse transcription into cDNA, which served as the sequencing template. Assay: immunoSEQ multiplex PCR; the TCRdb copy retains only in-frame clones and omits some. The sample holds roughly 100,000 clones; approximately 60% are singletons and the top ten take 7.5% to 9%. The CDR3 spans 12 residues. Trimming removed 3 bases at V and 3 bases at J, with 6 bases between. In germline, CDR1 is KGHSH, CDR2 LQKENI. This clone came up a few times. The antigen is undetermined. Input material: CD4+ T cells sorted from blood. This receptor was obtained from a human donor in good health. The chain has TRBV18 and TRBJ2-7; D unresolved. The CDR3 DNA sequence: TGTGCCAGCTCACCGGCAAGCTACGAGCAGTACTTC. It yields the protein CASSPASYEQYF.